This T cell receptor (beta chain) was recorded in a study of cytomegalovirus exposure and HLA in healthy donors. Findings and caveats of the study: In an earlier analysis, most TCR beta V segments were productive about 87% or about 30% of the time. In a later analysis, V- and J-gene trimming of beta chains associated with a DCLRE1C missense variant, replicated independently.

As regards this clone: Its antigen remains unidentified.

When sampled, the donors appeared nominally healthy, though they likely had unrecorded immune exposures. The PCR made use of 60 Vbeta and 13 Jbeta primers. Generated by immunoSEQ multiplex PCR, the TCRdb table keeps only in-frame clones and is missing some. Of roughly 230,000 clones listed, 85% to 95% are singletons. The source is a girl aged 2 to 10 in good health and CMV-seronegative. Sequencing was performed on PBMCs.

The CDR3 DNA reads TGCGCCAGCAGCTTAGAGGGTGATGAGCAGTTCTTC. Translating it yields CASSLEGDEQFF. This chain links TRBV5-1 with TRBJ2-1, with D perhaps matching TRBD2 (5 bases). The CDR3 has 12 amino acids. Germline V lookup: CDR1 SGHRS, CDR2 YFSETQ. Trimming left V 2 bases short and J 8 bases short, with 8 bases between.